The clone carrying this TCR beta chain was detected once. The sample comes from a study of cytotoxic CD8 clonotypes in ibrutinib-treated CLL. The overall study: The study included 11 to 12 relapsed/refractory and fewer than 16 treatment-naive patients; roughly 18 had IGHV unmutated disease. Response sampling took place at median around 12 months of treatment, range 6 to 36.

Libraries were prepared by immunoSEQ multiplex PCR; TCRdb keeps only in-frame clonotypes and omits some of them. The profile shows approximately 90,000 clones, roughly three quarters of them singletons. The germline V gene encodes CDR1 WSHSY and CDR2 SAAADI. V lost 6 bases, J lost 5 bases, and 10 bases stayed unmatched. CDR3 length: 15 amino acids. Sequenced material: PBMCs, taken after 24 months of ibrutinib treatment. The chain is built from TRBV10-2 and TRBJ2-3, with TRBD2 matching 8 bases. The TCR comes from a human donor with chronic lymphocytic leukemia. The CDR3, as DNA: TGCGCCAGCAGGAATGACGGGGGGGCCCTAGATACGCAGTATTTT. The encoded protein is CASRNDGGALDTQYF.